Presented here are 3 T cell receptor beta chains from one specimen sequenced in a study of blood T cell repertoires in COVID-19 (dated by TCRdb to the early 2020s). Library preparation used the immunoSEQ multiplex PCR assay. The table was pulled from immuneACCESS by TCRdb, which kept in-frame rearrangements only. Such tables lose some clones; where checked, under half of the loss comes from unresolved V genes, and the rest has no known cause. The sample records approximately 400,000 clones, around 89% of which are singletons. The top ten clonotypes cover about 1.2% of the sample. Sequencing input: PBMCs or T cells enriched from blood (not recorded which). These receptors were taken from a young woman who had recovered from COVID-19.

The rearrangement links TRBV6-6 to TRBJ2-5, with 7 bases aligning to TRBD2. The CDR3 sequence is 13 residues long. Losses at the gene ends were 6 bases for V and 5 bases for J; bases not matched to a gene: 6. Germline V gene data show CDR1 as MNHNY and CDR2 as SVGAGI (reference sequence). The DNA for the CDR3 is TGTGCCAGCAGACGGACTAGTTATGAGACCCAGTACTTC. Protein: CASRRTSYETQYF.

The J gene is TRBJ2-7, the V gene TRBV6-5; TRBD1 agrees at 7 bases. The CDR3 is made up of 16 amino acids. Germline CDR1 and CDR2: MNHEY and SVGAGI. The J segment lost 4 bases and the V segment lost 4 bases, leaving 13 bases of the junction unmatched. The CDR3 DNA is TGTGCCAGCAGTTTTAAGACCGGGACAGCTCCTTACGAGCAGTACTTC. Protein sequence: CASSFKTGTAPYEQYF.

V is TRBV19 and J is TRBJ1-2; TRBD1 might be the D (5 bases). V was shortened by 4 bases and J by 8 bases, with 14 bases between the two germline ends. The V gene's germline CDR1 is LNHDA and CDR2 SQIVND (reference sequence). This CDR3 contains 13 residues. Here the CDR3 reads CASSNAGPEGYTF. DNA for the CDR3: TGTGCCAGTAGTAACGCAGGGCCGGAAGGCTACACCTTC.